Sequencing of this T cell receptor beta chain was carried out in a study of vaccination effects on CD4 cells after COVID-19. Under the ViraFEST assay, PBMC were stimulated with viral peptide pools so that antigen-specific CD4+ T cells expanded. Sequencing was performed afterwards. Investigators separated out CD4+ T cells once 10 days of culture had passed. Each participant was administered two doses of either the BNT162b2 or the mRNA-1273 vaccine. The researchers cultured 1.5 million to 2.5 million PBMC per well with approximately 10 IU/ml IL-2 and approximately 10 ug/ml peptides. Regarding this clone: The antigen is unknown.

This CDR3 is 17 amino acids long. The germline V gene has CDR1 KGHSH and CDR2 LQKENI. V lost 2 bases and J lost 0; bases outside the gene matches: 7. TCRdb's copy holds only in-frame clones and misses some; the assay was immunoSEQ multiplex PCR. The sample lists around 67,000 clones; approximately 82% were seen once. The TCR originated in a human donor who received a COVID-19 vaccine. Sequencing used CD4+ T cells from PBMCs cultured with HCoV-229E spike peptides, obtained after COVID-19 vaccination. This chain connects TRBV18 to TRBJ1-3; 7 nucleotides match TRBD1. The CDR3 DNA is TGTGCCAGCTCACCAACGGGACAGATCGACTCTGGAAACACCATATATTTT. Its protein is CASSPTGQIDSGNTIYF.